This entry concerns a single T cell receptor beta chain. TCRdb's copy holds only in-frame clones and misses some; the assay was immunoSEQ multiplex PCR. The sample contains around 7,000 clones, approximately 80% of which appear only once. Treatment in this sample: randomized to nivolumab then ipilimumab (arm A) or the reverse (arm B). DNA-damaging chemotherapy had not been given to any patient beforehand. Sorted cells were live CD3+CD8+, lacking CD19 and CD56, from PBMCs. This entry is derived from a study of sequential checkpoint blockade in melanoma. Germline V gives CDR1 SGHRS, CDR2 YFSETQ. The ends lost 4 bases at V and 2 bases at J; junction bases unmatched: 3. The CDR3 is 13 amino acids.

V usage is TRBV5-1 and J usage is TRBJ2-7; 7 bases agree with TRBD2. The receptor was isolated from a human donor with melanoma. Sequencing was performed on CD8+ T cells sorted from blood (inferred from file names), taken from a patient given nivolumab and ipilimumab in sequence. This chain's CDR3 is CASSTGGAYEQYF. CDR3 DNA sequence: TGCGCCAGCAGCACGGGGGGTGCCTACGAGCAGTACTTC.